The 8 T cell receptor beta chains given below trace back to one sample, sequenced in a study of blood T cell repertoires in COVID-19. Using immunoSEQ multiplex PCR, the repertoire was profiled, and TCRdb retains in-frame clones only, with some absent. The sample lists some 140,000 clones, around 83% occurring once. The sample was peripheral blood. All receptors derive from a woman between 55 and 75 years old with COVID-19, enrolled during active disease.

About this clone: Other DNA sequences in the same sample also yield this CDR3. This chain joins TRBV12-3 or TRBV12-4 and TRBJ2-5, with D maybe TRBD2 (6 bases). The CDR3 length is 13 residues. Trimming cost V 2 bases and J 4 bases, with 8 bases left between them. CDR3 loop: CASSLLGGETQYF. The CDR3 DNA reads TGTGCCAGCAGTTTATTGGGGGGAGAGACCCAGTACTTC.

This clone was detected once. The rearrangement links TRBV3-1 (or the pseudogene TRBV3-2) to TRBJ1-3, with a weak D call TRBD1 (5 bases). Germline values: CDR1 LGHDT, CDR2 YNNKEL (reference sequence). Trimming cost V 4 bases and J 0 bases, with 13 bases left between them. The CDR3 consists of 16 residues. For the CDR3, the DNA is TGTGCCAGCAGCCGACCCCAGGGCCCCTCTGGAAACACCATATATTTT. It codes for CASSRPQGPSGNTIYF.

The CDR3 here is CASSPSDRGPGNQPQHF. Here the CDR3 DNA reads TGTGCCAGCAGTCCCTCGGACAGGGGGCCAGGGAATCAGCCCCAGCATTTT. The V and J genes are TRBV28 and TRBJ1-5; 11 bases are shared with TRBD1. The CDR3 runs to 17 residues. Germline-derived CDR1 and CDR2 are MDHEN and SYDVKM. V lost 5 bases and J lost 4; bases outside the gene matches: 10.

The rearrangement links TRBV3-1 (or the pseudogene TRBV3-2) to TRBJ2-1; 7 nucleotides line up with TRBD2. The CDR3 covers 15 residues. J lost 5 bases, V lost 7 bases, and 11 bases had no gene match. Looked up from germline, CDR1 is LGHDT and CDR2 is YNNKEL (reference sequence). DNA for the CDR3: TGTGCCAGCACAATCGGCGGGACTAATAACAATGAGCAGTTCTTC. As protein: CASTIGGTNNNEQFF.

This chain links TRBV6-4 with TRBJ2-7; 7 nucleotides align to TRBD2. Per the germline V gene, CDR1 is MRHNA and CDR2 is SNTAGT. The CDR3 contains 14 residues. With 3 bases clipped from V and 3 bases from J, the junction kept 5 bases outside the gene matches. The CDR3 spells CASSDWSSGYEQYF. The CDR3 DNA is TGTGCCAGCAGTGATTGGTCTAGCGGCTACGAGCAGTACTTC.

The rearrangement uses TRBV3-1 (or the pseudogene TRBV3-2) and TRBJ1-1, with D uncertain. CDR1 is LGHDT, CDR2 YNNKEL, per germline (reference sequence). The CDR3 extends over 14 amino acids. V was clipped by 4 bases and J by 1 base, with 10 bases between them. The CDR3 spells CASSRAQTNTEAFF. The CDR3 DNA reads TGTGCCAGCAGCCGGGCCCAGACGAACACTGAAGCTTTCTTT.

This chain joins TRBV5-4 and TRBJ1-4; 7 nucleotides match TRBD1. Germline assignment: CDR1 SGHNT and CDR2 YYREEE (reference sequence). The CDR3 extends over 13 amino acids. Trimming took 4 bases from V and 8 from J; bases not matched to a gene: 5. The chain's CDR3 is CASSKLQGEKLFF. CDR3 DNA sequence: TGTGCCAGCAGCAAGTTACAGGGGGAAAAACTGTTTTTT.

The V and J genes are TRBV27 and TRBJ1-1; a weak D match, TRBD1 (6 bases). From germline, CDR1 is MNHEY and CDR2 SMNVEV (reference sequence). This CDR3 is built from 15 residues. Trimming removed 7 bases at V and 7 bases at J, with 22 bases between. In DNA, the CDR3 is TGTGCCAGCATCTTCCGGGGGGGGGCGCAAAATGAAGCTTTCTTT. Encoded protein: CASIFRGGAQNEAFF.